Listed below are T cell receptor beta chains from one sample, sequenced in a study of OX40 agonist ivuxolimab in advanced cancers. Generated by immunoSEQ multiplex PCR, the TCRdb table keeps only in-frame clones and is missing some. The data hold 65,000 to 90,000 clones, with 75% to 90% observed a single time. Here the sequenced sample was CD4+ or CD8+ T cells sorted from blood, taken in a trial of the OX40 agonist ivuxolimab. These receptors all come from an adult with an advanced solid tumor such as melanoma, head and neck, liver or kidney cancer. The CDR3 runs from the conserved cysteine through the conserved F or W. The order of the fields is V gene, clone size, D gene, CDR3 length, J gene, CDR3 protein, CDR3 DNA. The D gene is left open where the match is weak. The size entry is marked missing in some rows and otherwise reads once, few, many or a size class.

>TRBV6-6|-|TRBD1|15|TRBJ1-1
CASSYSRQGFSEAFF
TGTGCCAGCAGTTACTCTAGACAGGGGTTCTCTGAAGCTTTCTTT
>TRBV6-5|-|-|15|TRBJ2-1
CASSYSVLERIEQFF
TGTGCCAGCAGTTACTCGGTACTAGAGAGGATTGAGCAGTTCTTC
>TRBV7-9|-|-|15|TRBJ1-4
CASSAQGGPNEKLFF
TGTGCCAGCAGCGCACAAGGGGGACCTAATGAAAAACTGTTTTTT
>TRBV10-1|-|-|13|TRBJ2-3
CASTLAGWDTQYF
TGCGCCAGCACCCTAGCCGGGTGGGATACGCAGTATTTT
>TRBV28|-|-|15|TRBJ1-5
CASSSLQGSNQPQHF
TGTGCCAGCAGTTCTCTCCAGGGGAGCAATCAGCCCCAGCATTTT
>TRBV5-1|-|TRBD1|13|TRBJ2-5
CASSSGQGMSQYF
TGCGCCAGCAGCTCGGGACAGGGGATGAGCCAGTACTTC
>TRBV19|-|-|13|TRBJ1-1
CASSINGNTEAFF
TGTGCCAGTAGTATAAATGGAAACACTGAAGCTTTCTTT
>TRBV15|-|-|16|TRBJ1-4
CATSSAPPGKGEKLFF
TGTGCCACCAGCAGCGCCCCGCCGGGAAAGGGTGAAAAACTGTTTTTT
>TRBV6-5|-|TRBD1|14|TRBJ2-7
CASSYLTGLGEQYF
TGTGCCAGCAGTTACCTGACAGGGCTGGGGGAGCAGTACTTC
>TRBV19|once|-|16|TRBJ2-3
CASSIGRTPDADTQYF
TGTGCCAGTAGTATAGGCAGGACCCCCGACGCAGATACGCAGTATTTT
>TRBV5-1|-|-|13|TRBJ1-6
CASSLDRLSPLHF
TGCGCCAGCAGCCTAGACAGGCTCTCACCCCTCCACTTT
>TRBV28|-|-|16|TRBJ2-5
CASSLLRRQGQETQYF
TGTGCCAGCAGTTTACTACGTCGCCAGGGACAAGAGACCCAGTACTTC
>TRBV28|-|-|13|TRBJ2-7
CASGRGGFYEQYF
TGTGCCAGCGGAAGAGGGGGTTTCTACGAGCAGTACTTC
>TRBV19|-|-|14|TRBJ1-4
CASSIGGAEEKLFF
TGTGCCAGTAGTATAGGGGGCGCAGAAGAAAAACTGTTTTTT
>TRBV28|-|-|13|TRBJ1-4
CASRRGFNEKLFF
TGTGCCAGCCGGAGGGGATTTAATGAAAAACTGTTTTTT
>TRBV6-6|-|-|14|TRBJ2-7
CASSSGTAAYEQYF
TGTGCCAGCAGTTCCGGGACCGCAGCCTACGAGCAGTACTTC
>TRBV6-5|-|-|15|TRBJ1-5
CASSLYGYSNQPQHF
TGTGCCAGCAGTTTATACGGGTATAGCAATCAGCCCCAGCATTTT
>TRBV7-2|-|-|12|TRBJ2-4
CASSTLLDIQYF
TGTGCCAGCAGCACCCTGTTGGACATTCAGTACTTC
>TRBV7-6|-|-|12|TRBJ2-1
CASGGVNNEQFF
TGTGCCAGCGGAGGGGTCAACAATGAGCAGTTCTTC
>TRBV2|-|-|14|TRBJ2-1
CASSLESSYNEQFF
TGTGCCAGCAGCCTTGAAAGCTCCTACAATGAGCAGTTCTTC
>TRBV5-6|-|-|14|TRBJ2-3
CASSLARRTDTQYF
TGTGCCAGCAGCTTGGCACGGAGGACAGATACGCAGTATTTT
>TRBV2|-|-|13|TRBJ1-2
CASSHRRTYGYTF
TGTGCCAGCAGTCACCGACGGACCTATGGCTACACCTTC
>TRBV6-6|-|-|14|TRBJ2-3
CASSYSVSTDTQYF
TGTGCCAGCAGTTACTCAGTTAGCACAGATACGCAGTATTTT
>TRBV5-4|-|TRBD1|15|TRBJ2-1
CASSLVQGEINEQFF
TGTGCCAGCAGCTTAGTACAGGGGGAAATTAATGAGCAGTTCTTC
>TRBV19|-|-|15|TRBJ1-4
CASSLTAFPNEKLFF
TGTGCCAGTAGTCTGACGGCTTTCCCTAATGAAAAACTGTTTTTT
>TRBV18|-|-|18|TRBJ1-1
CASSPPKVSGDMNTEAFF
TGTGCCAGCTCACCACCGAAAGTTTCCGGTGATATGAACACTGAAGCTTTCTTT